The T cell receptor (beta chain) under discussion was sequenced for a study of blood T cell repertoires in COVID-19. With V trimmed by 2 bases and J by 1 base, 6 bases remained unmatched. Germline V gives CDR1 SGHTA, CDR2 FQGNSA. The CDR3 is made up of 16 amino acids. TCRdb keeps only in-frame clones here, not all; method: immunoSEQ multiplex PCR. The table shows around 200,000 clones, with around 82% occurring only once. V is TRBV7-2 and J is TRBJ2-5; 8 nucleotides agree with TRBD1. This TCR was sampled from a woman between 35 and 50 years old with acute COVID-19. Specimen: PBMCs or T cells enriched from blood (not recorded which). The CDR3, as DNA: TGTGCCAGCAGCTTAAGGGCAGGGGGCCTCCAAGAGACCCAGTACTTC. It codes for CASSLRAGGLQETQYF. The full variable domain, with the rest looked up from reference TRBV7-2 and TRBJ2-5, is GAGVSQSPSNKVTEKGKDVELRCDPISGHTALYWYRQSLGQGLEFLIYFQGNSAPDKSGLPSDRFSAERTGGSVSTLTIQRTQQEDSAVYLCASSLRAGGLQETQYFGPGTRLLVL.